The 6 T cell receptor beta chains listed next were all sequenced from one sample in a study of T cell responses to AZD1222 COVID-19 vaccine. Measured with immunoSEQ multiplex PCR; TCRdb has only the in-frame clones, and not every one. Among roughly 93,000 clones listed, around nine tenths were seen once. Specimen: peripheral blood, collected 28 days after the second AZD1222 dose. The source is an adult who received the AZD1222 COVID-19 vaccine.

This clone is a singleton in its sample. The chain recombines TRBV10-1 with TRBJ2-3, with TRBD1 as a possible D gene (6 bases). Trimming removed 3 bases at V and 0 bases at J, with 13 bases between. From germline, CDR1 is WNHNN and CDR2 SYGVQD (reference sequence). The CDR3 runs to 16 residues. This CDR3 reads CASSENPGQSTDTQYF. The CDR3 bases are TGCGCCAGCAGTGAAAATCCGGGACAAAGCACAGATACGCAGTATTTT.

This chain uses TRBV15 with TRBJ2-7, with D tentatively TRBD1 (6 bases). The CDR3 is made up of 15 amino acids. CDR1 is LNHNV, CDR2 YYDKDF, per germline (reference sequence). V was clipped by 0 bases and J by 3 bases, with 12 bases between them. CDR3 bases: TGTGCCACCAGCAGAGATTGGGGGCAGCTCTACGAGCAGTACTTC. Translating gives CATSRDWGQLYEQYF.

The chain joins TRBV3-1 (or the pseudogene TRBV3-2) to TRBJ1-1, with D unclear. V was shortened by 3 bases and J by 11 bases, with 10 bases between the two germline ends. CDR3 length: 11 residues. Germline V CDR1 and CDR2: LGHDT, YNNKEL (reference sequence). CDR3 coding DNA: TGTGCCAGCAGCCAGAATAGGGATGCTTTCTTT. Translation gives CASSQNRDAFF.

This sequence joins TRBV12-3 or TRBV12-4 and TRBJ2-7; tentatively, D is TRBD1 (5 bases). The CDR3 has 12 amino acids. Trimming stripped 8 bases from V and 1 base from J, with 9 bases between. The CDR3 bases are TGTGCCAGCTCAAGGGGTTCCTACGAGCAGTACGTC. Translation: CASSRGSYEQYV.

The rearrangement uses TRBV13 and TRBJ1-1; the D gene is possibly TRBD1 (5 bases). The germline CDR1 and CDR2 sequences are PRHDT and FYEKMQ (reference sequence). CDR3 size: 14 residues. Trimming shortened V by 8 bases and J by 5 bases, and 18 bases separated the two germline ends. CDR3 in amino acids: CASSGGEGSTEAFF. DNA of the CDR3: TGTGCCAGCTCCGGGGGGGAGGGTTCGACTGAAGCTTTCTTT.

This chain connects TRBV6-5 to TRBJ1-4; D may be TRBD1 (5 bases). V was pared by 6 bases and J by 7 bases, with 9 bases between. The CDR3 consists of 12 residues. Germline CDR1 is MNHEY and CDR2 is SVGAGI. CDR3 DNA: TGTGCCAGCAGGCCAGGGAGTGAAAAACTGTTTTTT. Translated: CASRPGSEKLFF.